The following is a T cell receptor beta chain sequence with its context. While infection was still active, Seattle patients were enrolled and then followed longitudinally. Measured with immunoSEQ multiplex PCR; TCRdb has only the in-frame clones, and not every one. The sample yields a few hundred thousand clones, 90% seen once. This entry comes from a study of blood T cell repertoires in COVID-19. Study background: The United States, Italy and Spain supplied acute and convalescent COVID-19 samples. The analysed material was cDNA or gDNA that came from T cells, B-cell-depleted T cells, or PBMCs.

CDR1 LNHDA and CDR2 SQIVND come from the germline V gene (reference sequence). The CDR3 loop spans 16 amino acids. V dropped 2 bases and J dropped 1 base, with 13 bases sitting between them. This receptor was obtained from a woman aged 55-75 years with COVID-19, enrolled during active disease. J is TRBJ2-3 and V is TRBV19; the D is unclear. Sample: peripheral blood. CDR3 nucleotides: TGTGCCAGTAGTATAACATTGGCACCTGGCACAGATACGCAGTATTTT. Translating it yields CASSITLAPGTDTQYF.